This TCR beta chain is from a study of T cells expressing NK-cell markers. Study-level information: In the group of eight sequenced donors, seven were HCMV-seropositive and one was seronegative.

The V gene's germline CDR1 is DFQATT and CDR2 SNEGSKA (reference sequence). The CDR3 runs 15 residues. Libraries used 5'RACE template switching adding universal primer site and UMIs. Reanalyzing the 5' RACE reads, TCRdb keeps one entry per CDR3 protein, without DNA. Its table lists hundreds of thousands of distinct CDR3 sequences. This receptor was obtained from a man aged 18-75 years in good health. The sequenced sample was blood T cells: a sorted CD56 or NKG2C T cell subset, CD4+ or CD8+ T cells, or bulk PBMC T cells (not recorded which). This rearrangement joins TRBV20-1 to TRBJ2-1. The CDR3 region is CSARVSGETSNEQFF.